Listed below are T cell receptor beta chains from one sample, sequenced in a study of a mutant IDH1 vaccine in newly diagnosed glioma. Sequencing used immunoSEQ multiplex PCR; TCRdb keeps in-frame clones, though not all of them. The profile shows 40,000 to 45,000 clones, 65% to 90% of them singletons. No antigen has been identified for these receptors. Sequenced material: PBMCs, taken from a glioma patient whose treatment included an IDH1 peptide vaccine. The receptors were gathered from a woman in her 40s with glioma. Some clones in this sample may be carry-over from other donors' samples. The conserved cysteine and the conserved F or W are not part of the CDR3 here.

V gene,J gene,CDR3 protein
TRBV7-9,TRBJ2-1,ASSLAGSSLNEQF
TRBV7-2,TRBJ1-2,ASSRDRAYYGYT
TRBV5-4,TRBJ1-2,ASSSLRTGDYT
TRBV5-4,TRBJ2-4,ASSFNAAGGGYAKNIQY
TRBV28,TRBJ2-7,ASSPLDPTYEQY
TRBV2,TRBJ2-7,ASSEAGQGYYEQY
TRBV10-3,TRBJ1-1,ASQGSVNLSDTEAF
TRBV7-2,TRBJ2-3,ASSQSAPAADTQY
TRBV7-2,TRBJ2-7,ASTPYGTGTYEQY
TRBV7-8,TRBJ2-3,ASRSQGSGPDTQY
TRBV28,TRBJ1-4,ASSLYEKLF
TRBV4-3,TRBJ2-3,ASSPGTSGANTDTQY
TRBV5-1,TRBJ1-4,ASSLYGTGGNEKLF
TRBV7-6,TRBJ1-2,ASSSPPGYGYT
TRBV9,TRBJ2-2,ASSPGQMRTGELF
TRBV29-1,TRBJ1-2,SVTGGRNYGYT
TRBV5-1,TRBJ2-5,ASSRGTSGSIETQY
TRBV5-4,TRBJ1-2,ASSSQTGAIVNGYT
TRBV2,TRBJ2-3,ASTSARRGFSDTQY
TRBV6-5,TRBJ2-5,ASGGRPKETQY
TRBV7-9,TRBJ2-3,ASSLGPWDTQY
TRBV6-1,TRBJ1-1,AIHRRENTEAF
TRBV9,TRBJ1-2,ASSVVGRGYT
TRBV29-1,TRBJ2-1,SVGSAALNEQF
TRBV15,TRBJ2-5,ATSRDHASGETQY
TRBV19,TRBJ2-2,ASSRREGETGELF
TRBV5-4,TRBJ2-4,ASSHGPRDLVAKNIQY
TRBV4-3,TRBJ1-2,ASSPRQGTNYGYT
TRBV18,TRBJ1-2,ASSPRPSDSSGEAGYT
TRBV7-2,TRBJ1-1,ASRVRSGLNTEAF
TRBV6-1,TRBJ2-5,ASRKSGSRETQY
TRBV27,TRBJ2-5,ASSLAGNLRETGETQY
TRBV10-1,TRBJ2-1,ASSERDALAYNEQF
TRBV6-5,TRBJ1-2,ASSYSSGRKSYGYT
TRBV7-2,TRBJ1-4,ASSPWIREKLF